This entry lists 30 T cell receptor beta chains sequenced from one sample in a study of CD8 T cells in ankylosing spondylitis. Each CDR3 protein gets one entry after TCRdb re-called the 5' RACE reads with MiXCR. The repertoire holds about 150,000 distinct CDR3 sequences, with roughly 44% as singletons. Sequences were obtained from synovial fluid, either unsorted or a sorted T cell fraction (not recorded which). These receptors were obtained from a male donor with ankylosing spondylitis.

The table lists this clonotype with a few counts. The chain uses TRBV27 and TRBJ2-7; D may be TRBD2 (6 bases). Trimming took off 4 bases at V and 4 bases at J, with 14 bases between the two ends. This CDR3 comprises 14 residues. The germline V gene encodes CDR1 MNHEY and CDR2 SMNVEV (reference sequence). DNA for the CDR3: TGTGCCAGCAGTTCCTTGAGCGGAGGGTACGAGCAGTACTTC. This gives the protein CASSSLSGGYEQYF.

This clonotype was observed many times. The chain is built from TRBV28 and TRBJ2-2; unclear D gene. Germline-derived CDR1 and CDR2 are MDHEN and SYDVKM. The CDR3 runs 13 residues. The V gene lost 10 bases and the J gene lost 2 bases, with 11 bases spanning the gap. CDR3 coding DNA: TGTGCCACCTCCCTCCACAACACCGGGGAGCTGTTTTTT. Translating gives CATSLHNTGELFF.

This clonotype was seen more than once but under ten times. This chain joins TRBV12-3 or TRBV12-4 and TRBJ2-1; D is undetermined. Trimming left V 2 bases short and J 2 bases short, with 7 bases between. CDR3 length: 14 residues. The CDR3 sequence is CASSLFGAYNEQFF. The CDR3 bases are TGTGCCAGCAGTTTATTCGGAGCCTACAATGAGCAGTTCTTC.

This clonotype has only a few counts. V gene TRBV5-6 combines with J gene TRBJ1-1; D gene unclear. This CDR3 spans 16 amino acids. V gave up 2 bases and J gave up 0 bases, with 14 bases separating them. Germline CDR1 is SGHDT and CDR2 is YYEEEE. The CDR3, as DNA: TGTGCCAGCAGCTTTAGGGCCCGGGGAGTGAACACTGAAGCTTTCTTT. This gives the protein CASSFRARGVNTEAFF. Variable domain in full (rest from reference TRBV5-6 and TRBJ1-1): DAGVTQSPTHLIKTRGQQVTLRCSPKSGHDTVSWYQQALGQGPQFIFQYYEEEERQRGNFPDRFSGHQFPNYSSELNVNALLLGDSALYLCASSFRARGVNTEAFFGQGTRLTVV.

This clonotype was counted between two and nine times. J is TRBJ2-5 and V is TRBV7-6, with TRBD2 matching over 10 bases. Germline loops: CDR1 SGHVS, CDR2 FNYEAQ. The CDR3 contains 16 residues. The junction had 7 bases not matched to a gene; V was cut back by 1 base and J by 5 bases. The CDR3 sequence is CASSLVRLAGGETQYF. The CDR3 region has the DNA TGTGCCAGCAGCTTAGTAAGACTAGCGGGCGGGGAGACCCAGTACTTC. The complete variable domain, with remaining parts taken from reference TRBV7-6 and TRBJ2-5, reads GAGVSQSPRYKVTKRGQDVALRCDPISGHVSLYWYRQALGQGPEFLTYFNYEAQQDKSGLPNDRFSAERPEGSISTLTIQRTEQRDSAMYRCASSLVRLAGGETQYFGPGTRLLVL.

This rearrangement joins TRBV12-5 to TRBJ2-1; the D gene could be TRBD1 or TRBD2 (5 bases each). Trimming left V 3 bases short and J 2 bases short, with 11 bases between. CDR1 is LGHNT and CDR2 is FRNRAP in the germline V gene. This CDR3 has 15 amino acids. The CDR3 loop reads CASGLRGSAYNEQFF. Here the CDR3 DNA reads TGTGCTAGTGGTTTAAGGGGTAGCGCCTACAATGAGCAGTTCTTC.

The chain is built from TRBV29-1 and TRBJ1-1, with D maybe TRBD1 (5 bases). Germline V gene sequence: CDR1 SQVTM, CDR2 ANQGSEA. The CDR3 is made up of 13 amino acids. V was clipped by 6 bases and J by 0 bases, with 11 bases between them. Written as DNA, the CDR3 is TGCAGCGTAGCTCGGGGGGTGAACACTGAAGCTTTCTTT. Translated: CSVARGVNTEAFF.

In this sample, this clonotype turned up a few times. The chain combines TRBV12-3 or TRBV12-4 with TRBJ2-1; TRBD2 is a possible D gene (5 bases). Trimming pared 6 bases from V and 5 bases from J, leaving 17 bases between. The CDR3 is 15 amino acids. CDR3 DNA sequence: TGTGCCAGCAGAGGAGGACCCACCGCCCACAATGAGCAGTTCTTC. It codes for CASRGGPTAHNEQFF.

The CDR3 protein is CSAPGGREVFADTQYF. The CDR3 nucleotides read TGCAGTGCCCCAGGGGGCAGGGAGGTTTTTGCAGATACGCAGTATTTT. The rearrangement joins TRBV20-1 to TRBJ2-3, with 8 positions matching TRBD1. Per germline, CDR1 DFQATT and CDR2 SNEGSKA (reference sequence). This CDR3 region has 16 residues. V trimming: 6 bases; J trimming: 4 bases; junction bases outside the gene matches: 15.

This clonotype showed up many times. The rearrangement joins TRBV10-3 to TRBJ2-5; TRBD1 matches at 8 bases. From germline, CDR1 is ENHRY and CDR2 SYGVKD. The CDR3 totals 15 residues. V was pared by 3 bases and J by 5 bases, with 8 bases of the junction left unmatched. The CDR3 sequence is CAISDPGQGGETQYF. CDR3 coding DNA: TGTGCCATCAGTGATCCTGGACAGGGCGGGGAGACCCAGTACTTC.

V and J are TRBV12-3 or TRBV12-4 and TRBJ2-7; perhaps TRBD2 as D (6 bases). V lost 5 bases to trimming and J lost 3 bases, with 17 bases between them. The CDR3 is made up of 15 amino acids. In DNA, the CDR3 is TGTGCCAGCAGTCCGAGATGGGGACTTCTCTACGAGCAGTACTTC. It codes for CASSPRWGLLYEQYF.

This clonotype was seen more than once but under ten times. V gene TRBV5-6 combines with J gene TRBJ2-7; D perhaps matches TRBD1 (6 bases). Trimming took off 1 base at V and 6 bases at J, with 17 bases between the two ends. CDR1 is SGHDT, CDR2 YYEEEE, per germline. The CDR3 totals 15 residues. The CDR3 coding sequence is TGTGCCAGCAGCTTGACGTGGGGGCTCGGGGCCGAGCAGTACTTC. Translated: CASSLTWGLGAEQYF.

J is TRBJ2-7 and V is TRBV12-3 or TRBV12-4; 7 bases agree with TRBD1. Losses at the gene ends were 6 bases for V and 3 bases for J; bases not matched to a gene: 14. The CDR3 has 16 residues. The CDR3 DNA follows: TGTGCCAGCAGCGGAACAGGGGCACCGACCTACTACGAGCAGTACTTC. Translated: CASSGTGAPTYYEQYF.

This clonotype was picked up a small number of times. This rearrangement joins TRBV29-1 to TRBJ2-1, with 7 bases fitting TRBD2. J gave up 4 bases and V 6 bases, and 15 bases lay outside the gene matches. Germline V gene sequence: CDR1 SQVTM, CDR2 ANQGSEA. This CDR3 region has 16 residues. The CDR3 nucleotides are TGCAGCGTCCTCCCCGCTGGGCTAGCGGTTTACAATGAGCAGTTCTTC. It codes for CSVLPAGLAVYNEQFF.

V is TRBV3-1 and J is TRBJ2-5, with D possibly matching TRBD2 (7 bases). Germline V CDR1 and CDR2: LGHDT, YNNKEL (reference sequence). The V end lost 4 bases, the J end lost 1 base, and 16 bases lay between the germline ends. CDR3 length equals 16 residues. The CDR3 DNA follows: TGTGCCAGCAGCCCCCCGGGGGAGGGGGGCCAAGAGACCCAGTACTTC. Encoded protein: CASSPPGEGGQETQYF.

In its sample, this clonotype was seen a few times. The rearrangement joins TRBV5-1 to TRBJ1-1, with no clear D. Per the germline V gene, CDR1 is SGHRS and CDR2 is YFSETQ. V was clipped by 4 bases and J by 3 bases, with 10 bases between them. This CDR3 contains 13 residues. The CDR3 reads CASSPSMDTEAFF. The CDR3 nucleotides are TGCGCCAGCAGCCCATCCATGGACACTGAAGCTTTCTTT.

The V and J genes are TRBV13 and TRBJ2-1; 11 positions agree with TRBD2. Trimming removed 5 bases from V and 2 bases from J; junction bases left unmatched: 5. The CDR3 totals 16 residues. The germline V gene encodes CDR1 PRHDT and CDR2 FYEKMQ (reference sequence). CDR3 sequence reads: CASSHTSGRPYNEQFF. Written as DNA, the CDR3 is TGTGCCAGCAGCCATACTAGCGGGAGACCCTACAATGAGCAGTTCTTC.

This chain links TRBV21-1 with TRBJ2-1; the D call TRBD2 from the table was never checked on the DNA. TRBV21-1 is given as a pseudogene. This CDR3 has 16 amino acids. The CDR3 spells CASSKVPAGPYNEQFF. The CDR3 DNA follows: TGTGCCAGCAGCAAAGTGCCAGCGGGGCCCTACAATGAGCAGTTCTTC.

This clonotype has more than one count but fewer than ten. The CDR3 reads CASSEAAGQGEKLFF. CDR3 in DNA: TGTGCCAGCAGTGAAGCGGCGGGACAAGGTGAAAAACTGTTTTTT. J is TRBJ1-4 and V is TRBV6-1, with D possibly matching TRBD1 (6 bases). The CDR3 totals 15 residues. V lost 0 bases and J 7 bases, leaving 12 bases between the germline ends. Germline loops: CDR1 MNHNS, CDR2 SASEGT.

V is TRBV7-9 and J is TRBJ1-1; tentative D call: TRBD1 (5 bases). The CDR3 spans 14 residues. CDR1 SEHNR and CDR2 FQNEAQ come from the germline V gene (reference sequence). Trimming took 5 bases from V and 5 from J, leaving 15 bases between them. The CDR3 spells CASSPKKGRTEAFF. The CDR3 DNA reads as TGTGCCAGCAGCCCAAAGAAGGGGCGGACTGAAGCTTTCTTT.

This clonotype was counted a few times. The chain recombines TRBV12-3 or TRBV12-4 with TRBJ2-7; no reliable D call. This CDR3 has 13 residues. V was clipped by 3 bases and J by 0 bases, with 6 bases between them. In nucleotides, the CDR3 is TGTGCCAGCAGTTTCGAGAGCTCCTACGAGCAGTACTTC. Translation: CASSFESSYEQYF.

The chain is built from TRBV7-9 and TRBJ2-7; 14 positions agree with TRBD2. The V gene end was trimmed by 0 bases and the J gene end by 3 bases; junction bases not matched to a gene: 4. This CDR3 region has 17 residues. The germline CDR1 and CDR2 sequences are SEHNR and FQNEAQ (reference sequence). Here the CDR3 DNA reads TGTGCCAGCAGCTTAGCCTTGGGACTAGCGGGAGTCTACGAGCAGTACTTC. This encodes CASSLALGLAGVYEQYF.

This clonotype was observed once. The junction shows a germline mismatch at one end, possibly a read error. The chain combines TRBV7-8 with TRBJ1-5; possibly TRBD1 for D (5 bases). CDR3 size: 15 residues. CDR1 SGHVS and CDR2 FQNEAQ come from the germline V gene. Written as DNA, the CDR3 is TGTGCCAGCAGCTTAGTTGGGGGTCGCAATCAGCCCCAGCAATTT. It is translated as CASSLVGGRNQPQQF.

V usage is TRBV6-5 and J usage is TRBJ1-1; D is undetermined. This CDR3 spans 14 amino acids. Germline assignment: CDR1 MNHEY and CDR2 SVGAGI. V was clipped by 2 bases and J by 4 bases, with 11 bases between them. CDR3 nucleotides: TGTGCCAGCAGTTACGGATTGGTGGGCACTGAAGCTTTCTTT. Encoded protein: CASSYGLVGTEAFF.

In this sample, this clonotype turned up once. The chain joins TRBV28 to TRBJ2-7; no clear D gene. This CDR3 comprises 13 residues. Germline V gene sequence: CDR1 MDHEN, CDR2 SYDVKM. V was trimmed by 5 bases and J by 4 bases, leaving 12 bases between them. CDR3: CASSGVTPYEQYF. CDR3 nucleotide sequence: TGTGCCAGCAGTGGGGTGACACCGTACGAGCAGTACTTC.

The CDR3 sequence: CASSFISLAFPDTQYF. The DNA for the CDR3 is TGTGCCAGCAGTTTCATCAGTCTAGCTTTCCCAGATACGCAGTATTTT. The chain combines TRBV7-9 with TRBJ2-3, with D maybe TRBD2 (5 bases). The CDR3 is made up of 16 amino acids. CDR1 SEHNR and CDR2 FQNEAQ come from the germline V gene (reference sequence). The V end was cut by 6 bases, the J end by 4 bases, with 20 bases between.

This chain links TRBV29-1 with TRBJ2-3, with TRBD1 matching 7 bases. CDR1 is SQVTM and CDR2 is ANQGSEA in the germline V gene. The CDR3 runs 10 residues. J was trimmed by 6 bases and V by 7 bases; bases with no gene match: 1. The CDR3 here is CSGGQDTQYF. CDR3 DNA: TGCAGCGGGGGACAGGATACGCAGTATTTT.

With respect to this clonotype: The junction does not match germline at one end; this may be a read error. The V call is TRBV20-1, the J call TRBJ2-7; D may correspond to TRBD1 or TRBD2 (6 bases each). CDR1 and CDR2 (germline): DFQATT, SNEGSKA (reference sequence). This CDR3 is 13 amino acids long. CDR3 amino acids: CSARGGKPYEQYF. The CDR3, as DNA: TGCAGTGCAAGAGGGGGGAAACCCTACGAGCAGTACTTC.

This chain links TRBV29-1 with TRBJ2-2; D gene ambiguous. This CDR3 has 14 amino acids. CDR1 and CDR2 (germline): SQVTM, ANQGSEA. Trimming pared 7 bases from V and 7 bases from J, leaving 19 bases between. CDR3 residues: CSANFWQESGELFF. The DNA for the CDR3 is TGCAGCGCCAATTTCTGGCAGGAAAGCGGGGAGCTGTTTTTT.

This CDR3 reads CASSQGHVNSPLHF. The CDR3 DNA is TGTGCCAGCAGCCAAGGACACGTTAATTCACCCCTCCACTTT. The rearrangement links TRBV13 to TRBJ1-6; possibly TRBD1 for D (5 bases). Germline assignment: CDR1 PRHDT and CDR2 FYEKMQ (reference sequence). V gave up 5 bases and J gave up 6 bases, with 11 bases separating them. The CDR3 contains 14 residues.